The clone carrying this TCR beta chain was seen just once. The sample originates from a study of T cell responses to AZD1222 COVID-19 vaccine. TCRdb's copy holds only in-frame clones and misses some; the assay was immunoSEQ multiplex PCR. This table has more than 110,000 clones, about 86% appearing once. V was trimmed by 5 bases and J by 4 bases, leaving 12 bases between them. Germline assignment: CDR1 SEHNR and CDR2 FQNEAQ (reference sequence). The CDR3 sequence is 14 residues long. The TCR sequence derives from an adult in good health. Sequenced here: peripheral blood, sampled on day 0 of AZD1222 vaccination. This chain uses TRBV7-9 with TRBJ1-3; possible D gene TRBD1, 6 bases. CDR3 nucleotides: TGTGCCAGCAGCCCCGGGACACCAGGAAACACCATATATTTT. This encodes CASSPGTPGNTIYF.